This T cell receptor (beta chain) stems from a study of sequential checkpoint blockade in melanoma (dated by TCRdb to between 2018 and 2021). Looking at the study overall: Patients were randomized 1:1 to first-line nivolumab followed by ipilimumab (arm A) or ipilimumab followed by nivolumab (arm B). Maintenance nivolumab came after each of the two trial sequences. DNA from roughly 83 melanoma tumor samples collected before treatment underwent TCRbeta immunosequencing. For roughly 20 patients, matched tumor biopsies were taken both before treatment and at week 13, after single-agent nivolumab (arm A) or ipilimumab (arm B). In around 80% of the matched pre- and post-treatment tumor biopsy pairs, both biopsies came from the same lesion. The paper's findings and limits, for the study overall: Among patients in the nivolumab-first arm (arm A), tumor TIL clonality before treatment was associated with response (P = .04). Small sample sizes and reduced statistical power limited the analyses of tumor T-cell fraction within each arm. Patients whose tumor T-cell fraction and clonality increased by week 13 were about 30 times more likely to achieve clinical benefit. PD-L1 staining and CD8+ T-cell counts correlated with tumor T-cell fraction and clonality, whereas mutational load did not. Validation of the response-prediction model combining TCR metrics and mutation burden is needed in larger, independent patient cohorts.

Including cysteine and phenylalanine, the CDR3 has 14 amino acids. Only the CDR3 portion is preserved as DNA: 42 bases, with reading frame beginning at the first base. V and J lose 5 bases and 5 bases, and a span of 12 bases separates them. Looking up the germline V gene (reference sequence) yields CDR1 LNHNV and CDR2 YYDKDF. TCRbeta CDR3 regions were immunosequenced from genomic DNA with the immunoSEQ Assay. Prior to high-throughput sequencing, genomic DNA was amplified by bias-controlled multiplex PCR. In the original analysis: To quantify the absolute abundance of each unique TCRbeta CDR3 region, the sequences were collapsed and filtered. Clonality was defined as 1 minus Pielou's evenness and was calculated using productive rearrangements only. Tumor T-cell fraction was computed by normalizing TCRbeta template counts to usable DNA, estimated from several housekeeping genes. Clones with significantly greater frequencies in on-treatment versus baseline samples were identified using a previously published method. In its TCRdb copy, this immuneACCESS table keeps in-frame sequences only and misses some clones. Where compared with another copy, unresolved V genes explain less than half of these, and the others have no known cause. The DNA was the basis for D and trimming; V, J and clone size are from that table. A total of about 18,000 clones appear in this sample, about 69% of them only once. 4.5% to 5.5% of the sample goes to the ten largest clones.

A word on this clone: Its antigen remains undetermined. No qualities accompany the bases; no much larger clone lies one base away.

Reading the label with the study, this specimen's treatment or condition is: randomized to nivolumab then ipilimumab (arm A) or the reverse (arm B). Prior DNA-damaging chemotherapy had not been received by any trial patient. Samples came from patients with melanoma in CheckMate 064, a randomized, open-label phase II trial of sequential checkpoint blockade. Genomic DNA from formalin-fixed paraffin-embedded (FFPE) tissue samples was used for tumor TCR sequencing. This TCR was sampled from a human donor with melanoma. The chain is assembled from TRBV15 and TRBJ1-4, with the D gene uncertain. Here the sequenced sample was tumor tissue (inferred from file names), taken from a patient given nivolumab and ipilimumab in sequence. This receptor carries the CDR3 CATSLQEGNEKLFF. In nucleotide form, the sequence is TGTGCCACCAGCCTCCAGGAGGGAAATGAAAAACTGTTTTTT.